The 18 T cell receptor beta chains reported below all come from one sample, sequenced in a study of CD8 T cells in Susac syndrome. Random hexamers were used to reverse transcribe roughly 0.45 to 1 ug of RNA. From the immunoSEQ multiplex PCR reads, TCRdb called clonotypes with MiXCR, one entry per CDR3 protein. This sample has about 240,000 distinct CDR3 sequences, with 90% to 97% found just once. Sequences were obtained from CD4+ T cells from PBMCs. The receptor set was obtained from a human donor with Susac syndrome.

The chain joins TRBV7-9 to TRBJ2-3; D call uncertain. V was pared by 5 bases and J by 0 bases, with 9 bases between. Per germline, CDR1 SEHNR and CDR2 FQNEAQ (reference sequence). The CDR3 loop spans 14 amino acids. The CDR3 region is CASSKATSTDTQYF. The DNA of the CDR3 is TGTGCCAGCAGCAAAGCGACTAGCACAGATACGCAGTATTTT.

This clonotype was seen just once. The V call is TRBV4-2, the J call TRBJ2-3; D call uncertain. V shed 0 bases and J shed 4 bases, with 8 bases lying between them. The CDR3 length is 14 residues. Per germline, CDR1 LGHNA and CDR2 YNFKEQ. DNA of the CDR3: TGTGCCAGCAGCCAAGATCTAAAGGCAGATACGCAGTATTTT. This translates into CASSQDLKADTQYF.

The chain's CDR3 is CASSFGLRGGTEAFF. The CDR3 coding sequence is TGTGCCAGCAGCTTCGGATTAAGGGGGGGCACTGAAGCTTTCTTT. The chain has TRBV7-9 and TRBJ1-1; D possibly corresponds to TRBD1 (6 bases). This CDR3 has 15 amino acids. The V end lost 3 bases, the J end lost 4 bases, and 15 bases lay between the germline ends. Germline loops: CDR1 SEHNR, CDR2 FQNEAQ (reference sequence).

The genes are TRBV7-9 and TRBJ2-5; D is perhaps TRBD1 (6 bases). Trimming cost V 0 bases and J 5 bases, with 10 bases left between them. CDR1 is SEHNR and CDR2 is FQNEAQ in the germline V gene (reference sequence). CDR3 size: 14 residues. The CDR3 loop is CASSLAQGRETQYF. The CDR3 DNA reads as TGTGCCAGCAGCTTAGCACAGGGACGGGAGACCCAGTACTTC.

CDR3 sequence: CASSRSATDTQYF. CDR3 DNA sequence: TGTGCCAGTAGTAGGAGTGCTACAGATACGCAGTATTTT. This chain links TRBV19 with TRBJ2-3; no reliable D call. The germline V gene has CDR1 LNHDA and CDR2 SQIVND (reference sequence). There are 13 residues in the CDR3. V was cut by 4 bases and J by 3 bases, with 8 bases left in between.

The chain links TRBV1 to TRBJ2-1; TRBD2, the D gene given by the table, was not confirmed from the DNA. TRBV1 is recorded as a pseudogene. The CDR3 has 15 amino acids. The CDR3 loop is CTSSHDLPAANEQFF. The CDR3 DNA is TGCACCAGCAGCCATGATCTGCCAGCGGCGAATGAGCAGTTCTTC.

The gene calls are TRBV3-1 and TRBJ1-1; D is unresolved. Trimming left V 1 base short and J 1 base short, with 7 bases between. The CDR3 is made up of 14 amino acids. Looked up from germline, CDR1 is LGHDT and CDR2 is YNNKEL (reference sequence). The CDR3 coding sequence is TGTGCCAGCAGCCAAGCCGACGGGAACACTGAAGCTTTCTTT. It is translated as CASSQADGNTEAFF.

CDR3 residues: CATGGYTF. The CDR3 DNA follows: TGTGCCACAGGGGGCTACACCTTC. This chain links TRBV28 with TRBJ1-2; D might be TRBD1 (5 bases). CDR1 is MDHEN and CDR2 is SYDVKM in the germline V gene. The CDR3 totals 8 residues. The V and J ends lost 10 bases and 8 bases respectively, with 5 bases between them.

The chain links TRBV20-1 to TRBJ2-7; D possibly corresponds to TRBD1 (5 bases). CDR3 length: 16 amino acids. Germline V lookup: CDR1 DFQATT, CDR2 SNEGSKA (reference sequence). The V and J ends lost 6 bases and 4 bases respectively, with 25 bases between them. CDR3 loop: CSATNPSQGRAYEQYF. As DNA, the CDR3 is TGCAGTGCCACCAACCCTTCCCAGGGTAGGGCATACGAGCAGTACTTC.

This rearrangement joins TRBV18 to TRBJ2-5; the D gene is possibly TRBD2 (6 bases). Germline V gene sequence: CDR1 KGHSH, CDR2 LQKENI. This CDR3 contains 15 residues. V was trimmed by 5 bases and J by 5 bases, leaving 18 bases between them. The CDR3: CASSSVTGVRETQYF. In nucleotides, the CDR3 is TGTGCCAGCTCATCGGTGACGGGGGTGCGTGAGACCCAGTACTTC.

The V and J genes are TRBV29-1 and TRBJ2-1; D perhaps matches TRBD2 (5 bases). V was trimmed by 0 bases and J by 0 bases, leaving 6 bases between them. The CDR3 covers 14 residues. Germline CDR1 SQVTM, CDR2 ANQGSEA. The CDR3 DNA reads TGCAGCGTTGAAGAGGGGAGCTCCTACAATGAGCAGTTCTTC. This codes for CSVEEGSSYNEQFF.

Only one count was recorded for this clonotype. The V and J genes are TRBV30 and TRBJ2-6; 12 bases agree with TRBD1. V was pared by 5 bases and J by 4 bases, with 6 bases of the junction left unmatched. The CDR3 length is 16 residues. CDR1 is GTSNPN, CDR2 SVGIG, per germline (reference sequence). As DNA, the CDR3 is TGTGCCTGGGGGACAGGGGGCGGTAGGGGGGCCAACGTCCTGACTTTC. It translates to CAWGTGGGRGANVLTF.

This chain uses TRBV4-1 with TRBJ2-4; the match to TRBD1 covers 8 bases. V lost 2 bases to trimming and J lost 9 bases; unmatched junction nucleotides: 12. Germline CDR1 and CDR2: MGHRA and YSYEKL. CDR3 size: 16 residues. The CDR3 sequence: CASSQMGQAAGGIQYF. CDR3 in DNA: TGCGCCAGCAGCCAAATGGGACAGGCGGCCGGCGGCATTCAGTACTTC.

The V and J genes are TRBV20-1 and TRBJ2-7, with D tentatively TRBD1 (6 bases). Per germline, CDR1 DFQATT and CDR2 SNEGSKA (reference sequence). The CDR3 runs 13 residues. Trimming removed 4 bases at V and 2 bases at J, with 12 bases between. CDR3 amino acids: CSATGQFPYEQYF. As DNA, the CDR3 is TGCAGTGCTACAGGACAGTTCCCCTACGAGCAGTACTTC.

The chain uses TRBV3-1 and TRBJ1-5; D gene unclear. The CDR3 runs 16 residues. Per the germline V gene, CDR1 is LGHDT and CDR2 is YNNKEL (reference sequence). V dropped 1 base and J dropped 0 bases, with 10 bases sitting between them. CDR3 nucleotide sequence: TGTGCCAGCAGCCAAGGGTTAAGTTATAGCAATCAGCCCCAGCATTTT. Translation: CASSQGLSYSNQPQHF.

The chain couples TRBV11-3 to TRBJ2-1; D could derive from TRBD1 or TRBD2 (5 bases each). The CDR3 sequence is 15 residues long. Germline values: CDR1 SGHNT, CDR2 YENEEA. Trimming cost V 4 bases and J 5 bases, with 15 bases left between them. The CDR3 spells CASSSPRDADNEQFF. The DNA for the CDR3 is TGTGCCAGCAGCTCACCCCGGGACGCTGACAATGAGCAGTTCTTC.

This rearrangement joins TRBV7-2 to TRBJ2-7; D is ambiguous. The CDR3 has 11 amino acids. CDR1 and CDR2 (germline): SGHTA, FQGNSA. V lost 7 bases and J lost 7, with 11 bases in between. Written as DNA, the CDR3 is TGTGCCAGCACTCCTCTTGATGAGCAGTACTTC. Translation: CASTPLDEQYF.

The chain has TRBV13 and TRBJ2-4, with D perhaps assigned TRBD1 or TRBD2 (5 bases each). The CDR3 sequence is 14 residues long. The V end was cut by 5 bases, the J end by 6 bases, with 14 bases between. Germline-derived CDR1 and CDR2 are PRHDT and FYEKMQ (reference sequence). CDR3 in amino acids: CASSLKGPTNIQYF. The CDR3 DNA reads TGTGCCAGCAGCCTAAAGGGACCTACAAACATTCAGTACTTC.